A single sample is the source of the 20 T cell receptor beta chains below, sequenced in a study of T cell responses to AZD1222 COVID-19 vaccine. This table comes from immunoSEQ multiplex PCR, and its TCRdb copy is limited to in-frame clones, with some not included. The sample yields roughly 200,000 clones, about 92% seen once. The specimen was peripheral blood, collected on day 0 of MenACWY control vaccination. The receptors derive from an adult in good health.

CDR3 loop: CASSAGTGGDKQYF. As DNA, the CDR3 is TGTGCCAGTTCCGCCGGGACAGGGGGAGACAAGCAGTACTTC. The chain carries TRBV19 and TRBJ2-7; 11 positions agree with TRBD1. The CDR3 contains 14 residues. V was clipped by 8 bases and J by 8 bases; unmatched bases: 11. Per the germline V gene, CDR1 is LNHDA and CDR2 is SQIVND (reference sequence). The variable domain in full, with the rest retrieved from reference TRBV19 and TRBJ2-7, is DGGITQSPKYLFRKEGQNVTLSCEQNLNHDAMYWYRQDPGQGLRLIYYSQIVNDFQKGDIAEGYSVSREKKESFPLTVTSAQKNPTAFYLCASSAGTGGDKQYFGPGTRLTVT.

V usage is TRBV28 and J usage is TRBJ1-1, with D unclear. The CDR3 contains 13 residues. V lost 3 bases and J lost 6, with 11 bases in between. Per the germline V gene, CDR1 is MDHEN and CDR2 is SYDVKM. CDR3 sequence (DNA): TGTGCCAGCAGTTTCGGTCCCGCGGCTGAAGCTTTCTTT. It specifies CASSFGPAAEAFF. The variable domain in full, completed from reference TRBV28 and TRBJ1-1, reads DVKVTQSSRYLVKRTGEKVFLECVQDMDHENMFWYRQDPGLGLRLIYFSYDVKMKEKGDIPEGYSVSREKKERFSLILESASTNQTSMYLCASSFGPAAEAFFGQGTRLTVV.

This chain joins TRBV18 and TRBJ1-2; a possible D gene is TRBD1 (5 bases). CDR1 and CDR2 (germline): KGHSH, LQKENI. Trimming removed 3 bases at V and 5 bases at J, with 10 bases between. The CDR3 consists of 13 residues. The CDR3 coding sequence is TGTGCCAGCTCACCTTCGGAGGGGTATGGCTACACCTTC. This gives the protein CASSPSEGYGYTF.

The V call is TRBV7-9, the J call TRBJ1-2, with a possible D match to TRBD1 (6 bases). The CDR3 length is 16 residues. Between the trimmed V and J ends, which lost 4 bases and 2 bases, there was a span of 17 bases. The germline V gene encodes CDR1 SEHNR and CDR2 FQNEAQ (reference sequence). In DNA form, the CDR3 reads TGTGCCAGCAGCTCCAGGGATGGCGGGACAAACTATGGCTACACCTTC. This encodes CASSSRDGGTNYGYTF.

This sequence joins TRBV4-1 and TRBJ1-2, with D tentatively TRBD1 (5 bases). V lost 4 bases and J lost 2, with 14 bases in between. The length of the CDR3 is 15 residues. Looked up from germline, CDR1 is MGHRA and CDR2 is YSYEKL. The CDR3 DNA sequence: TGCGCCAGCAGCCCCGCCGCAGGGTCCAACTATGGCTACACCTTC. This gives the protein CASSPAAGSNYGYTF.

This clone is a singleton in its sample. The chain employs TRBV3-1 (or the pseudogene TRBV3-2) and TRBJ2-6; tentatively, D is TRBD2 (6 bases). The V end lost 3 bases, the J end lost 5 bases, and 11 bases lay between the germline ends. The germline gives CDR1 LGHDT, CDR2 YNNKEL (reference sequence). The CDR3 length is 15 residues. CDR3 in DNA: TGTGCCAGCAGCCAGGGCAGCGGGTGGGCCAACGTCCTGACTTTC. Its protein is CASSQGSGWANVLTF.

The V and J genes are TRBV24-1 and TRBJ1-5; a weak D match, TRBD1 (5 bases). Germline lookup yields CDR1 KGHDR and CDR2 SFDVKD. There are 15 residues in the CDR3. The V gene lost 2 bases and the J gene lost 7 bases, with 14 bases spanning the gap. The DNA for the CDR3 is TGTGCCACCAGTGATTCGGGGGTAGGGGCCCAGCCCCAGCATTTT. Its translation: CATSDSGVGAQPQHF.

V usage is TRBV18 and J usage is TRBJ2-2, with D possibly being TRBD1 (5 bases). CDR3 length: 18 amino acids. V was trimmed by 3 bases and J by 6 bases, leaving 23 bases between them. Germline values: CDR1 KGHSH, CDR2 LQKENI. The CDR3 DNA is TGTGCCAGCTCACCCCGCCGGCCAGGGATTGTTATGGCCGGGGAGCTGTTTTTT. Protein sequence: CASSPRRPGIVMAGELFF.

V and J are TRBV4-3 and TRBJ2-7; TRBD2 aligns across 8 bases. Germline values: CDR1 LGHNA, CDR2 YSLEER. V trimming: 0 bases; J trimming: 2 bases; junction bases outside the gene matches: 3. The CDR3 contains 15 residues. This CDR3 reads CASSQDVSGAYEQYF. In DNA form, the CDR3 reads TGCGCCAGCAGCCAAGATGTTAGCGGGGCCTACGAGCAGTACTTC.

CDR3 region: CASSSGLSTDTQYF. CDR3 nucleotide sequence: TGTGCCAGCAGCTCCGGACTAAGCACAGATACGCAGTATTTT. The chain is built from TRBV7-2 and TRBJ2-3, with a possible D match to TRBD2 (6 bases). V dropped 4 bases and J dropped 0 bases, with 8 bases sitting between them. The CDR3 extends over 14 amino acids. Germline lookup yields CDR1 SGHTA and CDR2 FQGNSA. The full variable domain, its missing parts supplied by reference TRBV7-2 and TRBJ2-3, is GAGVSQSPSNKVTEKGKDVELRCDPISGHTALYWYRQSLGQGLEFLIYFQGNSAPDKSGLPSDRFSAERTGGSVSTLTIQRTQQEDSAVYLCASSSGLSTDTQYFGPGTRLTVL.

In this sample, this clone turned up a few times. V usage is TRBV6-5 and J usage is TRBJ2-1; D gene uncertain. This CDR3 comprises 11 residues. Germline V lookup: CDR1 MNHEY, CDR2 SVGAGI. V was cut by 8 bases and J by 9 bases, with 11 bases left in between. In DNA form, the CDR3 reads TGTGCCAGCTCTTCAGTCGGTGAGCAGTTCTTC. Its protein product is CASSSVGEQFF.

CDR3: CASNTRGGWSGAEAFF. The CDR3 nucleotides are TGTGCCAGCAATACCAGGGGCGGGTGGAGTGGTGCTGAAGCTTTCTTT. The rearrangement joins TRBV2 to TRBJ1-1, with D possibly TRBD1 on 6 matching bases. CDR1 and CDR2 (germline): SNHLY, FYNNEI. V was pared by 7 bases and J by 6 bases, with 24 bases between. The CDR3 covers 16 residues.

This chain connects TRBV27 to TRBJ2-7; perhaps TRBD1 as D (6 bases). In germline, CDR1 is MNHEY, CDR2 SMNVEV (reference sequence). V lost 5 bases and J lost 0, with 14 bases in between. The CDR3 runs to 15 residues. The CDR3 sequence: CASSPQGWSSYEQYF. In DNA, the CDR3 is TGTGCCAGCAGTCCCCAGGGGTGGAGCTCCTACGAGCAGTACTTC.

The CDR3 spells CASSPMGDTIYF. The CDR3 DNA reads as TGTGCCAGTAGTCCCATGGGCGACACCATATATTTT. The chain couples TRBV19 to TRBJ1-3; D unresolved. The CDR3 has 12 residues. Germline CDR1 reads LNHDA; CDR2 reads SQIVND (reference sequence). Trimming removed 5 bases from V and 8 bases from J, with 10 bases in between.

The gene calls are TRBV3-1 (or the pseudogene TRBV3-2) and TRBJ1-3; D possibly corresponds to TRBD1 (5 bases). This CDR3 has 17 amino acids. Germline lookup yields CDR1 LGHDT and CDR2 YNNKEL (reference sequence). Trimming pared 1 base from V and 0 bases from J, leaving 13 bases between. DNA of the CDR3: TGTGCCAGCAGCCAAGGGGGGGAGAGACACTCTGGAAACACCATATATTTT. It yields the protein CASSQGGERHSGNTIYF.

The chain is built from TRBV7-8 and TRBJ1-2; D not resolved. The CDR3 loop spans 14 amino acids. V lost 0 bases, J lost 7 bases, and 12 bases lay in between. Germline V gene data show CDR1 as SGHVS and CDR2 as FQNEAQ. The DNA of the CDR3 is TGTGCCAGCAGCTTAGCCCACGCGGCTCCTGGCTACACCTTC. Translating it yields CASSLAHAAPGYTF.

The count of this clone is one. The chain links TRBV7-9 to TRBJ2-5; 12 nucleotides agree with TRBD2. This CDR3 spans 15 amino acids. V lost 5 bases, J lost 4 bases, and 5 bases stayed unmatched. Germline assignment: CDR1 SEHNR and CDR2 FQNEAQ (reference sequence). CDR3 sequence (DNA): TGTGCCAGCAGCGAACTAGCGGGGGGTAGAGAGACCCAGTACTTC. It encodes CASSELAGGRETQYF.

V and J are TRBV7-8 and TRBJ2-3; possibly TRBD1 for D (5 bases). The germline CDR1 and CDR2 sequences are SGHVS and FQNEAQ. The CDR3 has 14 residues. V lost 5 bases and J lost 8, with 17 bases in between. The CDR3 protein is CASSRPGYQGTQYF. In DNA form, the CDR3 reads TGTGCCAGCAGCCGTCCGGGTTACCAGGGTACGCAGTATTTT.

This clone was seen a handful of times. J is TRBJ2-4 and V is TRBV6-1; 8 bases fit TRBD1. CDR1 and CDR2 (germline): MNHNS, SASEGT. The CDR3 is 15 amino acids. With 2 bases clipped from V and 6 bases from J, the junction kept 6 bases outside the gene matches. DNA of the CDR3: TGTGCCAGCAGTGAATTAACAGGGGGAACAAACATTCAGTACTTC. It codes for CASSELTGGTNIQYF.

The sample holds one count of this clone. The CDR3 coding sequence is TGTGCCAGCGCCCAGTGGAACACTGAAGCTTTCTTT. Amino acids: CASAQWNTEAFF. The chain links TRBV6-6 to TRBJ1-1; no definite D call. V gave up 8 bases and J gave up 1 base, with 8 bases separating them. The CDR3 covers 12 residues. From germline, CDR1 is MNHNY and CDR2 SVGAGI (reference sequence).